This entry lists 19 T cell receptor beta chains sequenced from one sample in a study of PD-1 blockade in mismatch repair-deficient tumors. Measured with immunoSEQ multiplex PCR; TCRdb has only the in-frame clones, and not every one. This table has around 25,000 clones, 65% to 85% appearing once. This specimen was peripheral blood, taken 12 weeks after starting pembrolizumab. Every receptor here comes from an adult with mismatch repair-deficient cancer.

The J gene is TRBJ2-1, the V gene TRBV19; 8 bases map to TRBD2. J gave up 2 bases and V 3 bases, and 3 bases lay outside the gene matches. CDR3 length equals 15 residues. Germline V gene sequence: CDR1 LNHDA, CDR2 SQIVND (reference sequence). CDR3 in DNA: TGTGCCAGTAGTATGAAAGCGGGAGCCTACAATGAGCAGTTCTTC. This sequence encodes CASSMKAGAYNEQFF.

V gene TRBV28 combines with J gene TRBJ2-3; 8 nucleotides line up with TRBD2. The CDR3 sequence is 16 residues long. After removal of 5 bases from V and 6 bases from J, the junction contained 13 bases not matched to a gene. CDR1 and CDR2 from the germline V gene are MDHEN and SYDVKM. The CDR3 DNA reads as TGTGCCAGCAGTCCCTACGGGTTAGCGGGACTGGATACGCAGTATTTT. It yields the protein CASSPYGLAGLDTQYF. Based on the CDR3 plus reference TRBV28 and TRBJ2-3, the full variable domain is DVKVTQSSRYLVKRTGEKVFLECVQDMDHENMFWYRQDPGLGLRLIYFSYDVKMKEKGDIPEGYSVSREKKERFSLILESASTNQTSMYLCASSPYGLAGLDTQYFGPGTRLTVL.

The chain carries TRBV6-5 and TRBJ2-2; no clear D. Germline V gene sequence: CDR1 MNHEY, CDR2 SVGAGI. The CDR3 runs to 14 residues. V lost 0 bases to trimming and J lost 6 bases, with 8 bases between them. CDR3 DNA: TGTGCCAGCAGTTACTCTTCTCGTCCCGGGGAGCTGTTTTTT. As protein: CASSYSSRPGELFF.

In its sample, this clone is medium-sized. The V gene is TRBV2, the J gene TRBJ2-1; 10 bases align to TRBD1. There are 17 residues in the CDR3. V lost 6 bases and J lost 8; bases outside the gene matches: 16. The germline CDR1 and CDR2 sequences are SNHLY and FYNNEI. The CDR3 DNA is TGTGCCAGCAGAATCGACCCGAAGGGACAGGGGTATGATGAGCAGTTCTTC. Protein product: CASRIDPKGQGYDEQFF.

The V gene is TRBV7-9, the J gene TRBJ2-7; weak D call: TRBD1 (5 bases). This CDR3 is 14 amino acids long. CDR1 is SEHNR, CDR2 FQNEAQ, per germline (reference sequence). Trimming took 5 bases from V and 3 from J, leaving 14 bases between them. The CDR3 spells CASSVGQQNYEQYF. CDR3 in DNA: TGTGCCAGCAGCGTCGGACAACAAAACTACGAGCAGTACTTC.

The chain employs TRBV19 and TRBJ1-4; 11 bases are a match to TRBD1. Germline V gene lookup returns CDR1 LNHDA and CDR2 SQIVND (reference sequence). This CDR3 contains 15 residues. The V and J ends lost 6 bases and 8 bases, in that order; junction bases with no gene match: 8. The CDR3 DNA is TGTGCCAGTAGACCGCCCGGGACAGGGGGGGAAAAACTGTTTTTT. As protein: CASRPPGTGGEKLFF.

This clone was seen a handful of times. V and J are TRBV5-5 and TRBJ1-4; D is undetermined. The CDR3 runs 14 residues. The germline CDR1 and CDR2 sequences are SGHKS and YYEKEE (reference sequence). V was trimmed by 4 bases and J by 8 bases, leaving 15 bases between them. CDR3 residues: CASSPYTSGEKLFF. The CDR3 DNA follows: TGTGCCAGCAGCCCGTATACTTCGGGGGAAAAACTGTTTTTT.

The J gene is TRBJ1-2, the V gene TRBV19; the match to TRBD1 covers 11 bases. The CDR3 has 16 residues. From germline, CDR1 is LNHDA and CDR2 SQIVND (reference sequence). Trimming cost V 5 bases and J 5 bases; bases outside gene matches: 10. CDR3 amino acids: CASSSYSGTGGYGYTF. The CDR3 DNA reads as TGTGCCAGTAGTTCTTACTCCGGGACAGGGGGGTATGGCTACACCTTC.

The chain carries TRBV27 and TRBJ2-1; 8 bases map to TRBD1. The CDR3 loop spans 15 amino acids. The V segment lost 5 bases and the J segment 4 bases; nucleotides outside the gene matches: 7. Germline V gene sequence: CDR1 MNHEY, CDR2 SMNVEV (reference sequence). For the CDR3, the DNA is TGTGCCAGCAGTGTTCAGGGGGCGCGGTACAATGAGCAGTTCTTC. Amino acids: CASSVQGARYNEQFF.

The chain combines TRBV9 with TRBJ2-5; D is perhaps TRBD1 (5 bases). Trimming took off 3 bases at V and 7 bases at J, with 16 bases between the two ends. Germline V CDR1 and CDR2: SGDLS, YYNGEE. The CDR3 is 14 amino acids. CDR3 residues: CASSAQGSFATQYF. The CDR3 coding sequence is TGTGCCAGCAGCGCTCAGGGAAGTTTTGCGACCCAGTACTTC.

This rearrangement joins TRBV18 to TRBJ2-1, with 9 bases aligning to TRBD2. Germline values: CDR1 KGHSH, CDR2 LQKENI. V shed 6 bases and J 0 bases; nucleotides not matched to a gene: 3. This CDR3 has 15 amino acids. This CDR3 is CASSLAGSSYNEQFF. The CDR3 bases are TGTGCCAGCTCGCTAGCGGGAAGCTCCTACAATGAGCAGTTCTTC.

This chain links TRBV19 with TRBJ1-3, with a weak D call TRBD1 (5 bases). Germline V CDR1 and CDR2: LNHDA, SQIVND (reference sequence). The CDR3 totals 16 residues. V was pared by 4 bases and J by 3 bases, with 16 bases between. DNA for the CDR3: TGTGCCAGTAGTACCCGGACAACACTTCTTGGAAACACCATATATTTT. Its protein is CASSTRTTLLGNTIYF.

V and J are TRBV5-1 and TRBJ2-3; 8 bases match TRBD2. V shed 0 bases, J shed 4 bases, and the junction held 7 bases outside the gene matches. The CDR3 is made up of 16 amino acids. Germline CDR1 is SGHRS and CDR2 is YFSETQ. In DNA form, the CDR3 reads TGCGCCAGCAGCTTGGTGAGGGCGGGAGGTTCAGATACGCAGTATTTT. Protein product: CASSLVRAGGSDTQYF.

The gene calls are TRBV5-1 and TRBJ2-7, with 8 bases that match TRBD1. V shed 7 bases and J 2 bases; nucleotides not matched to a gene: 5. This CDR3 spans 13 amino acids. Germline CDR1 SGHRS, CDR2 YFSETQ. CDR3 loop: CASSKDRAYEQYF. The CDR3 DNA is TGCGCCAGCTCAAAGGACAGGGCCTACGAGCAGTACTTC.

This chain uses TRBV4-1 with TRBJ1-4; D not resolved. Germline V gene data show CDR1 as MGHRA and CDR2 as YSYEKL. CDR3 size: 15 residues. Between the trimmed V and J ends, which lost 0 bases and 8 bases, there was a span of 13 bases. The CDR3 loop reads CASSQDDRVGEKLFF. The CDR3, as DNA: TGCGCCAGCAGCCAAGATGACCGGGTAGGAGAAAAACTGTTTTTT.

DNA of the CDR3: TGTGCCAGCAGCTTAGATAGCGGGAGGCGCAATACGCAGTATTTT. Amino acid sequence: CASSLDSGRRNTQYF. This chain links TRBV7-9 with TRBJ2-3; 10 nucleotides align to TRBD2. V lost 1 base, J lost 7 bases, and 5 bases stayed unmatched. This CDR3 has 15 amino acids. Germline V CDR1 and CDR2: SEHNR, FQNEAQ (reference sequence).

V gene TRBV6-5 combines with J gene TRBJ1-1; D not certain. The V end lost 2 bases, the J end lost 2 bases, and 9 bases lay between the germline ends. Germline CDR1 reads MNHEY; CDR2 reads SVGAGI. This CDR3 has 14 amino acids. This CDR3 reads CASSYTESNTEAFF. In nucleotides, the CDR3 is TGTGCCAGCAGTTACACGGAATCCAACACTGAAGCTTTCTTT.

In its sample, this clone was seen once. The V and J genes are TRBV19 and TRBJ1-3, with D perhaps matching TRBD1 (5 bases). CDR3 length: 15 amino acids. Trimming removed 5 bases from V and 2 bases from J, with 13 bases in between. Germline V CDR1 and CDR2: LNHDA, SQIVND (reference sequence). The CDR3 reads CASSRGMGTGNTIYF. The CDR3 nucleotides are TGTGCCAGTAGTCGGGGGATGGGGACTGGAAACACCATATATTTT.

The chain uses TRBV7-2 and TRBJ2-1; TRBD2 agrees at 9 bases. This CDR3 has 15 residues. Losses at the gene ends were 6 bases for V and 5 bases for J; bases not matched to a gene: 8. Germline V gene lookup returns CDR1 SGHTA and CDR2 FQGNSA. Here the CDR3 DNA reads TGTGCCAGCAGAAACGTAGCGGGAGCTAACAATGAGCAGTTCTTC. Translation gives CASRNVAGANNEQFF.